This is a list of T cell receptor beta chains from one sample in a study of radiotherapy plus CTLA-4 blockade in lung cancer. The repertoire was sequenced with immunoSEQ multiplex PCR; TCRdb's copy has only in-frame clones and lacks some. The sample holds tens of thousands of clones, approximately 77% seen once. The starting material was peripheral blood, obtained from a patient treated with radiotherapy plus ipilimumab. These receptors were taken from a human donor with non-small cell lung cancer who had stable disease on radiotherapy plus ipilimumab. CDR3s include the opening cysteine and the closing phenylalanine or tryptophan. A D gene is named only where the DNA matches it firmly. Some rows mark clone size as missing; the rest say once, few, many or name a class of expanded clone.

cdr3_nt: TGTGCCAGCTCACCAGTCGGGACAAAGGGAAACACCATATATTTT
cdr3_aa: CASSPVGTKGNTIYF
j_call: TRBJ1-3
clone_size: NA
d_call: NA
v_call: TRBV18

cdr3_nt: TGTGCCAGTGCTCCCGGGACAGGAAGTAGAAAGGCCACTGAAGCTTTCTTT
cdr3_aa: CASAPGTGSRKATEAFF
j_call: TRBJ1-1
clone_size: few
d_call: TRBD1
v_call: TRBV19

cdr3_nt: TGTGCCAGTAGTTCCAGGGGGAGCTCCTACAATGAGCAGTTCTTC
cdr3_aa: CASSSRGSSYNEQFF
j_call: TRBJ2-1
clone_size: NA
d_call: TRBD1
v_call: TRBV19

cdr3_nt: TGTGCCAGCAGTTTCGGGACAGCAGAAGCTTTCTTT
cdr3_aa: CASSFGTAEAFF
j_call: TRBJ1-1
clone_size: NA
d_call: TRBD1
v_call: TRBV27

cdr3_nt: TGTGCCAGCAGTGAAGCTATGACAGACTACGAGCAGTACTTC
cdr3_aa: CASSEAMTDYEQYF
j_call: TRBJ2-7
clone_size: NA
d_call: NA
v_call: TRBV2

cdr3_nt: TGTGCCAGCTCACCCGGACTCGAGGGTCCCCAGCATTTT
cdr3_aa: CASSPGLEGPQHF
j_call: TRBJ1-5
clone_size: NA
d_call: NA
v_call: TRBV18

cdr3_nt: TGTGCCAGCAGCTTGGTGCGCGGGGGCGAGCAGTACTTC
cdr3_aa: CASSLVRGGEQYF
j_call: TRBJ2-7
clone_size: NA
d_call: TRBD2
v_call: TRBV5-8

cdr3_nt: TGTGCCAGGAGGGGACACTATAATTCACCCCTCCACTTT
cdr3_aa: CARRGHYNSPLHF
j_call: TRBJ1-6
clone_size: few
d_call: NA
v_call: TRBV5-6

cdr3_nt: TGTGCCAGTAGCCAGGTCCCGAACACTGAAGCTTTCTTT
cdr3_aa: CASSQVPNTEAFF
j_call: TRBJ1-1
clone_size: NA
d_call: NA
v_call: TRBV19

cdr3_nt: TGTGCCAGCACAGGGCCCCTCTCTGGAAACACCATATATTTT
cdr3_aa: CASTGPLSGNTIYF
j_call: TRBJ1-3
clone_size: NA
d_call: NA
v_call: TRBV28

cdr3_nt: TGTGCCAGCAGCCGCCCTGACGGCTGGGCTGGCTACACCTTC
cdr3_aa: CASSRPDGWAGYTF
j_call: TRBJ1-2
clone_size: NA
d_call: NA
v_call: TRBV5-8

cdr3_nt: TGTGCCAGCGGATTGACTAGTATTCCCCACGAGCAGTACTTC
cdr3_aa: CASGLTSIPHEQYF
j_call: TRBJ2-7
clone_size: few
d_call: NA
v_call: TRBV6-1

cdr3_nt: TGTGCCAGCAGTTACGACATCAGGGGGAAAGGCTACACCTTC
cdr3_aa: CASSYDIRGKGYTF
j_call: TRBJ1-2
clone_size: NA
d_call: TRBD1
v_call: TRBV6-5

cdr3_nt: TGTGCCAGCTCACCTGAAAGGGGAAGCTATGGCTACACCTTC
cdr3_aa: CASSPERGSYGYTF
j_call: TRBJ1-2
clone_size: NA
d_call: NA
v_call: TRBV18

cdr3_nt: TGTGCCAGCAGCCCCCGGAGACTTGAAGCTTTCTTT
cdr3_aa: CASSPRRLEAFF
j_call: TRBJ1-1
clone_size: NA
d_call: NA
v_call: TRBV7-8

cdr3_nt: TGCGCCAGCAGCCAGATCGGACAGGAAAATGAAAAACTGTTTTTT
cdr3_aa: CASSQIGQENEKLFF
j_call: TRBJ1-4
clone_size: NA
d_call: TRBD1
v_call: TRBV5-1

cdr3_nt: TGTGCCAGCAGACCCACAACCATCGTGGGAAACACCATATATTTT
cdr3_aa: CASRPTTIVGNTIYF
j_call: TRBJ1-3
clone_size: NA
d_call: NA
v_call: TRBV25-1

cdr3_nt: TGTGCCAGCAGTCTGAGCGGGGGGGCGGGCTACAATGAGCAGTTCTTC
cdr3_aa: CASSLSGGAGYNEQFF
j_call: TRBJ2-1
clone_size: NA
d_call: TRBD2
v_call: TRBV2

cdr3_nt: TGTGCCAGCAACAGGGACGGAGGGGAGCTGTTTTTT
cdr3_aa: CASNRDGGELFF
j_call: TRBJ2-2
clone_size: NA
d_call: NA
v_call: TRBV7-3

cdr3_nt: TGTGCCAGCAGTTCATCGGAGTCCTTTAGTCAGTTCTTC
cdr3_aa: CASSSSESFSQFF
j_call: TRBJ2-1
clone_size: NA
d_call: NA
v_call: TRBV11-3

cdr3_nt: TGTGCCAGCAGCTTACATCACATCGCGAACACCGGGGAGCTGTTTTTT
cdr3_aa: CASSLHHIANTGELFF
j_call: TRBJ2-2
clone_size: NA
d_call: NA
v_call: TRBV11-2

cdr3_nt: TGTGCCCGACGATCACAGGGGATCTATGGCTACACCTTC
cdr3_aa: CARRSQGIYGYTF
j_call: TRBJ1-2
clone_size: NA
d_call: TRBD1
v_call: TRBV30

cdr3_nt: TGTGCCTGGAGCCAGATATCTGGAAACACCATATATTTT
cdr3_aa: CAWSQISGNTIYF
j_call: TRBJ1-3
clone_size: NA
d_call: NA
v_call: TRBV30

cdr3_nt: TGTGCCAGCAGTCTCGGACAGGGAATTCCACCCCTCCACTTT
cdr3_aa: CASSLGQGIPPLHF
j_call: TRBJ1-6
clone_size: NA
d_call: TRBD1
v_call: TRBV27

cdr3_nt: TGTGCCAGCAGCTTCGGGACAGGGGTGAATGAGCAGTTCTTC
cdr3_aa: CASSFGTGVNEQFF
j_call: TRBJ2-1
clone_size: NA
d_call: TRBD1
v_call: TRBV5-4

cdr3_nt: TGCAGCGTTGTGTACGGGGGTGAAAACATTCAGTACTTC
cdr3_aa: CSVVYGGENIQYF
j_call: TRBJ2-4
clone_size: NA
d_call: NA
v_call: TRBV29-1

cdr3_nt: TGTGCCAGCAGCCTTTTTAGTGGGACAGAAATCGCCAAAGAGACCCAGTACTTC
cdr3_aa: CASSLFSGTEIAKETQYF
j_call: TRBJ2-5
clone_size: NA
d_call: TRBD1
v_call: TRBV7-2

cdr3_nt: TGTGCCAGCAGCTTAACTGAGTCTTACACTGAAGCTTTCTTT
cdr3_aa: CASSLTESYTEAFF
j_call: TRBJ1-1
clone_size: few
d_call: NA
v_call: TRBV7-9

cdr3_nt: TGCGCCAGCAGCCAATCAGGGGGGCTTACTGAAGCTTTCTTT
cdr3_aa: CASSQSGGLTEAFF
j_call: TRBJ1-1
clone_size: few
d_call: TRBD1
v_call: TRBV4-1

cdr3_nt: TGTGCCAGCAGACGAACAGGGGGCGCATCCCCTTATGGCTACACCTTC
cdr3_aa: CASRRTGGASPYGYTF
j_call: TRBJ1-2
clone_size: NA
d_call: TRBD1
v_call: TRBV7-2

cdr3_nt: TGCGCCAGCAGCTGGGGCGCGGGGGGGAAATTCAATGAGCAGTTCTTC
cdr3_aa: CASSWGAGGKFNEQFF
j_call: TRBJ2-1
clone_size: NA
d_call: TRBD2
v_call: TRBV5-1

cdr3_nt: TGTGCCAGTAGTATGTCTTGGCAGGGGAACGAGCAGTACTTC
cdr3_aa: CASSMSWQGNEQYF
j_call: TRBJ2-7
clone_size: NA
d_call: NA
v_call: TRBV19

cdr3_nt: TGTGCCAGCAGCTTAGACTGGAGGCCTGAAGCTTTCTTT
cdr3_aa: CASSLDWRPEAFF
j_call: TRBJ1-1
clone_size: NA
d_call: NA
v_call: TRBV7-9

cdr3_nt: TGTGCCAGCAGCTCCGGACTAAACACCGGGGAGCTGTTTTTT
cdr3_aa: CASSSGLNTGELFF
j_call: TRBJ2-2
clone_size: NA
d_call: NA
v_call: TRBV7-2

cdr3_nt: TGTGCCAGTAGTATTAGGGGGAACACTGAAGCTTTCTTT
cdr3_aa: CASSIRGNTEAFF
j_call: TRBJ1-1
clone_size: NA
d_call: NA
v_call: TRBV19

cdr3_nt: TGCAGTGCTAGGGAGCGCTCTCTATGGTTCTTC
cdr3_aa: CSARERSLWFF
j_call: TRBJ2-1
clone_size: NA
d_call: NA
v_call: TRBV20-1

cdr3_nt: TGCGCCAGCAGCACCGGGACAGCATACCACAATGAGCAGTTCTTC
cdr3_aa: CASSTGTAYHNEQFF
j_call: TRBJ2-1
clone_size: NA
d_call: TRBD1
v_call: TRBV5-1

cdr3_nt: TGCAGCGTTGTTTCACGGACAGGAAGCACTGAAGCTTTCTTT
cdr3_aa: CSVVSRTGSTEAFF
j_call: TRBJ1-1
clone_size: NA
d_call: TRBD1
v_call: TRBV29-1

cdr3_nt: TGTGCCAGCAGCCCCACCGGAGGGTCAGATACGCAGTATTTT
cdr3_aa: CASSPTGGSDTQYF
j_call: TRBJ2-3
clone_size: NA
d_call: NA
v_call: TRBV11-3

cdr3_nt: TGTGCCAGTAGTGGGGACAGATCCGGGGAGCTGTTTTTT
cdr3_aa: CASSGDRSGELFF
j_call: TRBJ2-2
clone_size: few
d_call: TRBD1
v_call: TRBV19

cdr3_nt: TGTGCCAGTAGCGTCACAGATCTCTCAAAGCAGTACTTC
cdr3_aa: CASSVTDLSKQYF
j_call: TRBJ2-5
clone_size: once
d_call: NA
v_call: TRBV2

cdr3_nt: TGTGCCAGTAGTATTTTTTTCGGAGGGAACACTGAAGCTTTCTTT
cdr3_aa: CASSIFFGGNTEAFF
j_call: TRBJ1-1
clone_size: few
d_call: NA
v_call: TRBV19

cdr3_nt: TGTGCCAGCAGCTTAGTTCGGGGGGCGAGTGGAAACACCATATATTTT
cdr3_aa: CASSLVRGASGNTIYF
j_call: TRBJ1-3
clone_size: NA
d_call: NA
v_call: TRBV11-2

cdr3_nt: TGTGCCAGCAGCCCAAGAGCGATGAACACTGAAGCTTTCTTT
cdr3_aa: CASSPRAMNTEAFF
j_call: TRBJ1-1
clone_size: NA
d_call: NA
v_call: TRBV27

cdr3_nt: TGTGCCAGCAGTTACTCGGCGACAGGGCCTTACACTGAAGCTTTCTTT
cdr3_aa: CASSYSATGPYTEAFF
j_call: TRBJ1-1
clone_size: once
d_call: TRBD1
v_call: TRBV6-5

cdr3_nt: TGTGCCAGCAGCCAGGATACCGGAGTCGAGCAGTACTTC
cdr3_aa: CASSQDTGVEQYF
j_call: TRBJ2-7
clone_size: few
d_call: NA
v_call: TRBV4-2

cdr3_nt: TGTGCCAGCAGTTACCGGGGAGTAGGGGAGACCCAGTACTTC
cdr3_aa: CASSYRGVGETQYF
j_call: TRBJ2-5
clone_size: NA
d_call: NA
v_call: TRBV6-5